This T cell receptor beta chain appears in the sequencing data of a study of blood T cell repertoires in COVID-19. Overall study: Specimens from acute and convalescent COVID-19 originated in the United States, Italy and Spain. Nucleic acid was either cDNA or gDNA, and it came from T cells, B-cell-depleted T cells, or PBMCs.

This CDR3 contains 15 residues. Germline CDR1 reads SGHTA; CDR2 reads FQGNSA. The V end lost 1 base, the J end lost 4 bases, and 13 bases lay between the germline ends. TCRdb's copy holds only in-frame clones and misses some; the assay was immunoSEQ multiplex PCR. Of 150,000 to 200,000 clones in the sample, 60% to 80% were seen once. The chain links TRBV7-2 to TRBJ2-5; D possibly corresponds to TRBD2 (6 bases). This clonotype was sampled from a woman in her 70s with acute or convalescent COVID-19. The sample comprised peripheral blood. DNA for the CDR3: TGTGCCAGCAGCTTAGGGTCCGGGGGTAGAGAGACCCAGTACTTC. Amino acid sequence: CASSLGSGGRETQYF.